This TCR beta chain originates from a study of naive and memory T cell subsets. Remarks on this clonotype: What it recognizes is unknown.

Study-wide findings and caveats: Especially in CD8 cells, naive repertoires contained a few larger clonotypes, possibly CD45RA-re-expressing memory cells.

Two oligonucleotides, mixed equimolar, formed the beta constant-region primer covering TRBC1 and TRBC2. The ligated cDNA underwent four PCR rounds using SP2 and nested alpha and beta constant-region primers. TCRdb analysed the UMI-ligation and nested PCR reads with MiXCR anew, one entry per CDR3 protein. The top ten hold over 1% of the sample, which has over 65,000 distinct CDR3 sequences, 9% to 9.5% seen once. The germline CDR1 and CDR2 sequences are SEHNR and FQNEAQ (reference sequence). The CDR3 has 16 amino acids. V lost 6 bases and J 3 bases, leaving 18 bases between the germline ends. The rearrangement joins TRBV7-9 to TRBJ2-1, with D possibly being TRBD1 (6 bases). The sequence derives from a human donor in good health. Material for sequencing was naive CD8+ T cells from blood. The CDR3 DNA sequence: TGTGCCAGCAGGCACCAAGGGGGACGGAACTACAATGAGCAGTTCTTC. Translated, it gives CASRHQGGRNYNEQFF.